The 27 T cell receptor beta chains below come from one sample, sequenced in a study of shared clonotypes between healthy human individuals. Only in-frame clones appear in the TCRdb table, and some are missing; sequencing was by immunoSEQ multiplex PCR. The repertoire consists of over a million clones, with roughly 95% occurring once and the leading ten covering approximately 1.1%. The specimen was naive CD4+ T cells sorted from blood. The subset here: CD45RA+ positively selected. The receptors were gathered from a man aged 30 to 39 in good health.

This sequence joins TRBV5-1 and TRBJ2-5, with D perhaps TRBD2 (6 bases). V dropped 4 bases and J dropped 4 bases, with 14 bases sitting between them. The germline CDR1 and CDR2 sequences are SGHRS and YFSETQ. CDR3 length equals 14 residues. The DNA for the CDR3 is TGCGCCAGCAGCAGCGGGTGGGGTGGAGAGACCCAGTACTTC. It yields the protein CASSSGWGGETQYF.

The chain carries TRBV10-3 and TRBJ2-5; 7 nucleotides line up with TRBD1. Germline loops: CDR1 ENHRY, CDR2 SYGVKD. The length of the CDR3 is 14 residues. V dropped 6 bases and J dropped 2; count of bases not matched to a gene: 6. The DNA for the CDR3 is TGTGCCATCAGCAATAGACAGGGTCAAGAGACCCAGTACTTC. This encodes CAISNRQGQETQYF.

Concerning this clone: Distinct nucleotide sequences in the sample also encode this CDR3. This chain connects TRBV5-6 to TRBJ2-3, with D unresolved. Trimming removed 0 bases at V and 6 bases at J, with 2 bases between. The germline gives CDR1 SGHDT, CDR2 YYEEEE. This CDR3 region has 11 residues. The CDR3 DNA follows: TGTGCCAGCAGCTTGGGGGATACGCAGTATTTT. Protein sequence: CASSLGDTQYF.

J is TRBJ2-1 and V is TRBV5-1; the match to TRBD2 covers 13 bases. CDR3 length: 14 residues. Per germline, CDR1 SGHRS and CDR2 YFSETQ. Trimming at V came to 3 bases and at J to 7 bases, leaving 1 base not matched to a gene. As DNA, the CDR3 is TGCGCCAGCAGCTGGACTAGCGGGAGAAATGAGCAGTTCTTC. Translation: CASSWTSGRNEQFF.

CDR3 region: CASRVQGGEKLFF. The CDR3 region has the DNA TGTGCCAGCAGAGTACAGGGCGGTGAAAAACTGTTTTTT. The chain employs TRBV28 and TRBJ1-4, with D perhaps matching TRBD1 (6 bases). This CDR3 has 13 amino acids. Germline V gene lookup returns CDR1 MDHEN and CDR2 SYDVKM. Trimming removed 6 bases at V and 7 bases at J, with 12 bases between.

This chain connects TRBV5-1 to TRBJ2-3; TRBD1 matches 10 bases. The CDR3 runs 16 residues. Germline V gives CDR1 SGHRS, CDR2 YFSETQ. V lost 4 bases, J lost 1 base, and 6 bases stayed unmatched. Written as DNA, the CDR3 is TGCGCCAGCAGCGAGACAGGGGGCGCGGGCACAGATACGCAGTATTTT. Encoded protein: CASSETGGAGTDTQYF.

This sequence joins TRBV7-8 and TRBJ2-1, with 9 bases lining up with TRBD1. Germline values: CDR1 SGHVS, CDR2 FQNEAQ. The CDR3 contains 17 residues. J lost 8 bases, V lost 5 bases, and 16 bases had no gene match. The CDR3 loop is CASSPLEWDRVSDEQFF. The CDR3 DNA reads TGTGCCAGCAGCCCCTTGGAGTGGGACAGGGTTAGCGATGAGCAGTTCTTC.

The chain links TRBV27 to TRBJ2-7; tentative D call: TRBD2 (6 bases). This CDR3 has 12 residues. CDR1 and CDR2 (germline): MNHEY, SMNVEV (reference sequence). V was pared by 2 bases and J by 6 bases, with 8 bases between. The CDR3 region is CASSLRRGEQYF. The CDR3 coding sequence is TGTGCCAGCAGTTTAAGGCGGGGCGAGCAGTACTTC.

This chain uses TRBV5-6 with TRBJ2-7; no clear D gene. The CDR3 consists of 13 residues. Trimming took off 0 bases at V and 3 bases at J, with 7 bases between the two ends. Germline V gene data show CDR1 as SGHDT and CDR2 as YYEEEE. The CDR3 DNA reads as TGTGCCAGCAGCTTGGGACACCTCTACGAGCAGTACTTC. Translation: CASSLGHLYEQYF. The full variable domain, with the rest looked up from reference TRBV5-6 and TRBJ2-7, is DAGVTQSPTHLIKTRGQQVTLRCSPKSGHDTVSWYQQALGQGPQFIFQYYEEEERQRGNFPDRFSGHQFPNYSSELNVNALLLGDSALYLCASSLGHLYEQYFGPGTRLTVT.

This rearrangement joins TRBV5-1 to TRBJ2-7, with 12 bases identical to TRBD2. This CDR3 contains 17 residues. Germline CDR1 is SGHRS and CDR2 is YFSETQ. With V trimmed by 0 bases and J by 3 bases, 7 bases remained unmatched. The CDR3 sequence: CASSLATSGSGDYEQYF. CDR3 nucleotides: TGCGCCAGCAGCTTGGCGACTAGCGGGAGTGGAGACTACGAGCAGTACTTC.

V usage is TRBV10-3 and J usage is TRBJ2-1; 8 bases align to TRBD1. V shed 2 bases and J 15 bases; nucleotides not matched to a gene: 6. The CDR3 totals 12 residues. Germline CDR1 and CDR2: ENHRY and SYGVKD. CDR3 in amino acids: CAISEPGTGGFF. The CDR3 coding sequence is TGTGCCATCAGTGAGCCCGGGACAGGCGGGTTCTTC.

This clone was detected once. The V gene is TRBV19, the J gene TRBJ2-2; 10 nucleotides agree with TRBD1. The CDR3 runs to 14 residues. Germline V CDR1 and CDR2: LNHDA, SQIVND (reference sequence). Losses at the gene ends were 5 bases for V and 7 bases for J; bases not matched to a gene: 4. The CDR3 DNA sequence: TGTGCCAGTAGTCCGACAGGGGGCTTCGGGGAGCTGTTTTTT. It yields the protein CASSPTGGFGELFF.

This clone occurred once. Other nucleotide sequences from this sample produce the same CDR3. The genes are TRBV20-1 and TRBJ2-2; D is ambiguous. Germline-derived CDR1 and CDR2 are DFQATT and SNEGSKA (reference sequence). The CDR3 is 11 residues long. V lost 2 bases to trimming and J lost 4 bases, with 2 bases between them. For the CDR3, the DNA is TGCAGTGCTAGAAGCACCGGGGAGCTGTTTTTT. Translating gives CSARSTGELFF.

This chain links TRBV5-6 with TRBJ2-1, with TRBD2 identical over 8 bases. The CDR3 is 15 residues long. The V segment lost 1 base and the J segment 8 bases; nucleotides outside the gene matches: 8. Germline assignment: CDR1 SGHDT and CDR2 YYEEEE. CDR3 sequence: CASSLLGLGVHEQFF. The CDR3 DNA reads TGTGCCAGCAGCTTGTTGGGACTAGGGGTCCATGAGCAGTTCTTC.

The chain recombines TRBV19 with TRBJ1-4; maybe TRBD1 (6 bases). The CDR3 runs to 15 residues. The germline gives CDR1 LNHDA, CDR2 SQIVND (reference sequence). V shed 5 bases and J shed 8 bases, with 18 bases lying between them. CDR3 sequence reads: CASSLTRGIAEKLFF. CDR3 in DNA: TGTGCCAGTAGTCTTACCAGGGGTATCGCGGAAAAACTGTTTTTT.

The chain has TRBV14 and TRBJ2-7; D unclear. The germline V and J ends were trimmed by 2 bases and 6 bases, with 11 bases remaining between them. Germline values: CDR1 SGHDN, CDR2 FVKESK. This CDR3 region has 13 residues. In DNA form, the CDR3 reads TGTGCCAGCAGCCAACAATGGGGAACCGAGCAGTACTTC. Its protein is CASSQQWGTEQYF.

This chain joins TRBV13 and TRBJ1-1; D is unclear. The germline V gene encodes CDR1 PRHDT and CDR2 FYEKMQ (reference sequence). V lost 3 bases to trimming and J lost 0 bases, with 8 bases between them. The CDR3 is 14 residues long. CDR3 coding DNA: TGTGCCAGCAGCTTTGGCAGATTGAACACTGAAGCTTTCTTT. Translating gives CASSFGRLNTEAFF.

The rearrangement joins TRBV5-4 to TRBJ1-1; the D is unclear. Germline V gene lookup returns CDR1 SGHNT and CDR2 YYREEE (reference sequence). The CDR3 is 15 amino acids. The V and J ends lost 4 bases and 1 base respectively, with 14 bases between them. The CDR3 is CASSTAAGTNTEAFF. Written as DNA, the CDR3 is TGTGCCAGCAGCACAGCTGCAGGAACGAACACTGAAGCTTTCTTT.

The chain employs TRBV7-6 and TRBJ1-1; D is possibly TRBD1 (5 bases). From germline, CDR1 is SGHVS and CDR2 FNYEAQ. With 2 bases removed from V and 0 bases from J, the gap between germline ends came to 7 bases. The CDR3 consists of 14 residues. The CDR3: CASSLLQVNTEAFF. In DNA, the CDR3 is TGTGCCAGCAGCTTACTACAGGTGAACACTGAAGCTTTCTTT.

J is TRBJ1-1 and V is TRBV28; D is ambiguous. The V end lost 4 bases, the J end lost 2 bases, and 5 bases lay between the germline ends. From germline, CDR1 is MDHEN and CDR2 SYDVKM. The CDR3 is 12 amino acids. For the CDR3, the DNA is TGTGCCAGCAGTTACAGAAACACTGAAGCTTTCTTT. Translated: CASSYRNTEAFF.

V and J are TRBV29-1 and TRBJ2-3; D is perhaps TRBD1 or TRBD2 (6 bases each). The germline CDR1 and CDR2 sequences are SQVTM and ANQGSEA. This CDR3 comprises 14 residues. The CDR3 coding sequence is TGCACCGTCCGGGGGCGGACTCACAGAGATACGCAGTATTTT. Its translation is CTVRGRTHRDTQYF.

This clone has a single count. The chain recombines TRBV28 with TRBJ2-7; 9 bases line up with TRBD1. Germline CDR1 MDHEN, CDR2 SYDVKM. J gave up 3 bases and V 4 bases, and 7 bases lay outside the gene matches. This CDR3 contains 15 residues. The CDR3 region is CASSSRDRVFYEQYF. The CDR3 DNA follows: TGTGCCAGCAGTTCCCGGGACAGGGTTTTCTACGAGCAGTACTTC.

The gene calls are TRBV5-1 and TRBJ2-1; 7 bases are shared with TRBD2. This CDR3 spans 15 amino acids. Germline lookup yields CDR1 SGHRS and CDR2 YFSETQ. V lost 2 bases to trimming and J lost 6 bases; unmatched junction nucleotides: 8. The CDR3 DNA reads TGCGCCAGCAGCTTAAATACGGCGGGGGTCAATGAGCAGTTCTTC. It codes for CASSLNTAGVNEQFF.

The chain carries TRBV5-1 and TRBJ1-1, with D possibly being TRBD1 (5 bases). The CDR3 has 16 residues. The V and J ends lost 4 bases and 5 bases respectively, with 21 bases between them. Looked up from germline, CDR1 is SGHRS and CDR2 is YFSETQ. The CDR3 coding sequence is TGCGCCAGCAGCCTGGACAATCTACATATGAGGACTGAAGCTTTCTTT. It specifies CASSLDNLHMRTEAFF.

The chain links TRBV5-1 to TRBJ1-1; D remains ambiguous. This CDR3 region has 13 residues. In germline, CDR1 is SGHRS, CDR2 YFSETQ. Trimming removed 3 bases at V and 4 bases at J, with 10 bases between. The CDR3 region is CASSYGFGTEAFF. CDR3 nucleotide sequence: TGCGCCAGCAGCTACGGTTTCGGCACTGAAGCTTTCTTT. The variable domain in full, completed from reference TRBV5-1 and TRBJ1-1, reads KAGVTQTPRYLIKTRGQQVTLSCSPISGHRSVSWYQQTPGQGLQFLFEYFSETQRNKGNFPGRFSGRQFSNSRSEMNVSTLELGDSALYLCASSYGFGTEAFFGQGTRLTVV.

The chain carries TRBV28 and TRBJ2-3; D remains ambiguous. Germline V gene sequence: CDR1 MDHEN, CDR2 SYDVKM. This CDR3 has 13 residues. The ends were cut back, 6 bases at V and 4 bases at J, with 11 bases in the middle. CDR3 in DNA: TGTGCCAGCAGCCTAGGACCAGCAGATACGCAGTATTTT. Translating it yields CASSLGPADTQYF. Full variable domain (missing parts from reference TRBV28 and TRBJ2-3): DVKVTQSSRYLVKRTGEKVFLECVQDMDHENMFWYRQDPGLGLRLIYFSYDVKMKEKGDIPEGYSVSREKKERFSLILESASTNQTSMYLCASSLGPADTQYFGPGTRLTVL.

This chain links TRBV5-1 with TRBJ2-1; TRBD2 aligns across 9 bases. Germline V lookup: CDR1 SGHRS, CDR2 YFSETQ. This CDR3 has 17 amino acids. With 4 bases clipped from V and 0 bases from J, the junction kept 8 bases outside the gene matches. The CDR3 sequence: CASSPASTSGSYNEQFF. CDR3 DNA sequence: TGCGCCAGCAGCCCAGCCTCGACTAGCGGCTCCTACAATGAGCAGTTCTTC.